This T cell receptor beta chain is drawn from a study of T-cell memory formation after mild COVID-19 (TCRdb year 2021). Context from the whole study: Most TCR sequence clusters were specific to one of the two donors. Longitudinal TCRalpha and TCRbeta repertoire sequencing tracked T-cell clones expanding and contracting after mild COVID-19 in two donors. Two young, previously healthy adult volunteers, one female and one male, were included in the cohort. Overall study outcomes, separate from this receptor: Only a couple of mild cases were covered by the study, and larger cohorts that include severe cases with pre-infection samples were considered necessary. Some responding clones were detected in pre-infection memory, suggesting pre-existing cross-reactive memory T cells joined the SARS-CoV-2 response. The second-wave clones that peaked on day 37 were not confirmed to be SARS-CoV-2 specific. From day 15 to 85, contracting clones showed balanced CD4/CD8 phenotypes, whereas a second wave of clones that expanded from day 15 to 37 leaned towards CD4+. Contracting CD4+ clones appeared mostly in the CM and EM memory subsets, whereas CD8+ clones were enriched in EMRA.

V is cut back by 4 bases and J by 2 bases, with 4 bases in the junction unmatched. The CDR3, cysteine through phenylalanine, is 15 amino acids long. The CDR3 DNA has 45 bases and is translated from base 1. The CDR1 and CDR2 encoded by the germline V gene are KGHSH and LQKENI. On this clonotype itself: Its antigen remains unidentified. Per-nucleotide qualities are absent, and no much larger clonotype sits a single base away.

TCRdb records Illumina NovaSeq 6000 as the sequencer. TCRalpha and TCRbeta cDNA libraries were constructed by 5'RACE with constant-segment primers, with sample barcodes and unique molecular identifiers being introduced. RNA was extracted from every sample with Trizol reagent. Library amplification was performed in two PCR steps, and a second sample barcode and Illumina TruSeq adapters were introduced in the second step. Sequencing of the libraries was done on an Illumina NovaSeq, producing 2 x 150 bp paired-end reads. On the study's bioinformatics: With migec v1.2.7, reads were demultiplexed and then collapsed into UMI-guided consensus sequences. With mixcr v2.1.11, UMI consensuses were aligned to TRA and TRB V and J templates and assembled into clonotypes. Expanded or contracted clonotypes were those called significant by both edgeR and NoisET, with noise models trained on biological replicates. edgeR calls used a false discovery rate-adjusted p below 0.01 and a log2 fold-change threshold of 1. As an exploratory analysis of dynamics, max-normalized trajectories of the 1000 most abundant clonotypes were examined with PCA combined with hierarchical clustering. Each responding clone was given a CD4 or CD8 phenotype based on the CD4+ and CD8+ repertoires, which had been sequenced separately. The public reads were quality trimmed at Q25 with fastp and then assembled into clones with MiXCR by TCRdb, keeping productive beta chains. For every CDR3 protein sequence, its rows merge into one entry that carries the most common genes and DNA. In this record, the V and J calls reflect TCRdb's handling and not the investigators' own analysis. The sample table contains hundreds of thousands of distinct CDR3 sequences; only one count was recorded for 13% to 15% of them. Jointly, the top ten make up around 22% of the sample.

Ficoll-Paque density gradient centrifugation was the method used to isolate PBMCs. Specimen: PBMCs or a T cell subset sorted from them (not recorded which). Recombination linked TRBV18 to TRBJ1-5, with 8 central nucleotides matching TRBD1. The clonotype originates from a man aged 18 to 29 who had mild COVID-19 (a few samples of this study predate the infection). The sample titles of this study are shuffled in the database, so cell type and time point are left out; the donor was told from shared clones. The CDR3 is CASSRQGTGNQPQHF. The DNA reads TGTGCCAGCTCACGACAGGGGACGGGCAATCAGCCCCAGCATTTT.